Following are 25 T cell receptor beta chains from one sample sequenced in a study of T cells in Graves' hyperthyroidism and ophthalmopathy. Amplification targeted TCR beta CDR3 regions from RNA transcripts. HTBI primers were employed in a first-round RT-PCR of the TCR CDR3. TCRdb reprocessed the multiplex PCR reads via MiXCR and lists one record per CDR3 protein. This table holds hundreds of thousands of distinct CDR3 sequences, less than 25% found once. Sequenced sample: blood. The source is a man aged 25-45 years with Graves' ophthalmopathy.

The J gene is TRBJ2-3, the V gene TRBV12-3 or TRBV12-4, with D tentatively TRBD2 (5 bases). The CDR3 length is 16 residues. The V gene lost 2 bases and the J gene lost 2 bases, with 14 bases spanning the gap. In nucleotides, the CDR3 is TGTGCCAGCAGTTTATATGAGCGGAGCCCCACAGATACGCAGTATTTT. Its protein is CASSLYERSPTDTQYF.

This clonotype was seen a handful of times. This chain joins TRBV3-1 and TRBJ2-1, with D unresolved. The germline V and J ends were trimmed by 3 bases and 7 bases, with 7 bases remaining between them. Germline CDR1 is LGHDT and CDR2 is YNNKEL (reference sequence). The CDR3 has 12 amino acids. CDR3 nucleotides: TGTGCCAGCAGCCAGCGTAGGAATGAGCAGTTCTTC. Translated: CASSQRRNEQFF.

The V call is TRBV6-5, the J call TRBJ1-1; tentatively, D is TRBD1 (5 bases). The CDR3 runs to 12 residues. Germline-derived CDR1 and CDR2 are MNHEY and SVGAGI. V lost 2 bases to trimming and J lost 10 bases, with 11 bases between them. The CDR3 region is CASSYRGERAFF. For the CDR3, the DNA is TGTGCCAGCAGTTACCGGGGGGAGAGAGCTTTCTTT.

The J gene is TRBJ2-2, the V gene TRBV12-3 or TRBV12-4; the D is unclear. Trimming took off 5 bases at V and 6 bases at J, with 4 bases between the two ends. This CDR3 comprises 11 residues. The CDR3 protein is CASSTAGELFF. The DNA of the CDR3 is TGTGCCAGCAGTACAGCCGGGGAGCTGTTTTTT.

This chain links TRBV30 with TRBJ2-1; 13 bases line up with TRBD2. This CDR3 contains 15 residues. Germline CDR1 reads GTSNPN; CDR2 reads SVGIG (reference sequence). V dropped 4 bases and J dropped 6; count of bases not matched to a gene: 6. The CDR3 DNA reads TGTGCCTGGACTAGGGGACTAGCGGGAATCAATGAGCAGTTCTTC. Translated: CAWTRGLAGINEQFF.

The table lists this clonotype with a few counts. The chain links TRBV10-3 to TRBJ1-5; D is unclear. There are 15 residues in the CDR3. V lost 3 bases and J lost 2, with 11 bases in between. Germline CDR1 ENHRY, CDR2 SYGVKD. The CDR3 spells CAISESSLGNQPQHF. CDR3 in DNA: TGTGCCATCAGTGAATCATCACTTGGCAATCAGCCCCAGCATTTT.

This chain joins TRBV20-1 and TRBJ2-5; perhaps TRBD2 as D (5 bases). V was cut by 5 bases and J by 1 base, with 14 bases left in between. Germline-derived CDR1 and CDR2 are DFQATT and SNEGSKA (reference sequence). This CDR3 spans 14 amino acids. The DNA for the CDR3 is TGCAGTGCTTCCACCCCCAGCGGCCAAGAGACCCAGTACTTC. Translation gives CSASTPSGQETQYF.

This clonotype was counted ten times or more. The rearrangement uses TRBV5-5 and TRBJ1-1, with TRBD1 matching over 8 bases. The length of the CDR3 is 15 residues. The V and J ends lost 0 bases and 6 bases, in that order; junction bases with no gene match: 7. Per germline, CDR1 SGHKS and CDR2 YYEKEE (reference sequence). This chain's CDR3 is CASSLVTGDSAEAFF. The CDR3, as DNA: TGTGCCAGCAGCTTGGTGACAGGGGACAGCGCTGAAGCTTTCTTT.

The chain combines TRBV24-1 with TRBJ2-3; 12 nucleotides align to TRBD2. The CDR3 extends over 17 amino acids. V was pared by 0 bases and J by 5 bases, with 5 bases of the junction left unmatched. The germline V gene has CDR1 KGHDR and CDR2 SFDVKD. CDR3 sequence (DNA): TGTGCCACCAGTGATTTGAGACGGGGACTAGCGGGAGATACGCAGTATTTT. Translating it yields CATSDLRRGLAGDTQYF.

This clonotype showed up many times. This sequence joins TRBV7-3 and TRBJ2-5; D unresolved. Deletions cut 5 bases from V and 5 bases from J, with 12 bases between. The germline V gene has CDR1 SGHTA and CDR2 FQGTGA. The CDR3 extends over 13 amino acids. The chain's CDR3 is CASSAGVGETQYF. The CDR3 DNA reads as TGTGCCAGCAGCGCAGGCGTTGGGGAGACCCAGTACTTC.

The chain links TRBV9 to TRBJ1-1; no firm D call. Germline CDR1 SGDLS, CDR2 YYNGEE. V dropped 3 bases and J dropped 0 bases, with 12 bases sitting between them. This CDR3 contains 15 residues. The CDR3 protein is CASSAGLGMNTEAFF. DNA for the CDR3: TGTGCCAGCAGCGCCGGCCTAGGAATGAACACTGAAGCTTTCTTT.

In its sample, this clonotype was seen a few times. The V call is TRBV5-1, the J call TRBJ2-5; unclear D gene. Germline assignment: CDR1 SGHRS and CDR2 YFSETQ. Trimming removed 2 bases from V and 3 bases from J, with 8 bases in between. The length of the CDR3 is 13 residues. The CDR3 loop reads CASSFRTEETQYF. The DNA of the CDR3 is TGCGCCAGCAGCTTCAGGACGGAAGAGACCCAGTACTTC.

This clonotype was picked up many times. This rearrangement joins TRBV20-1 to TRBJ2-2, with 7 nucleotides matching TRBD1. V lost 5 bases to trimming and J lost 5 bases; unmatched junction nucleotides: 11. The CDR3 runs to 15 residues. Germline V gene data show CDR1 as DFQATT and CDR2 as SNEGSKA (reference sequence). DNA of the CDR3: TGCAGTGCTCGAGGGAAGGGGGCCGGGACCGGGGAGCTGTTTTTT. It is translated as CSARGKGAGTGELFF.

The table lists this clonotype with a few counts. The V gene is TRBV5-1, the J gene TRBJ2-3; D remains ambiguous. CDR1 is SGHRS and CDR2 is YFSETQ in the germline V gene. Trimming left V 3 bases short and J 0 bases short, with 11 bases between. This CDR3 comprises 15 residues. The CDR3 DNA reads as TGCGCCAGCAGCTGGACCGTCTCTAGCACAGATACGCAGTATTTT. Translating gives CASSWTVSSTDTQYF. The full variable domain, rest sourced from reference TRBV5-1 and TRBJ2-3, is KAGVTQTPRYLIKTRGQQVTLSCSPISGHRSVSWYQQTPGQGLQFLFEYFSETQRNKGNFPGRFSGRQFSNSRSEMNVSTLELGDSALYLCASSWTVSSTDTQYFGPGTRLTVL.

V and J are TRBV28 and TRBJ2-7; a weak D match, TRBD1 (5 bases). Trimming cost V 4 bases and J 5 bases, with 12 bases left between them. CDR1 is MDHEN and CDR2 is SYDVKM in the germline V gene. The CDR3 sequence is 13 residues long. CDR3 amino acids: CASSSQVTDEQYF. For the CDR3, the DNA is TGTGCCAGCAGTTCACAGGTCACCGACGAGCAGTACTTC. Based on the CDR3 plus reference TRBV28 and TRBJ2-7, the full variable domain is DVKVTQSSRYLVKRTGEKVFLECVQDMDHENMFWYRQDPGLGLRLIYFSYDVKMKEKGDIPEGYSVSREKKERFSLILESASTNQTSMYLCASSSQVTDEQYFGPGTRLTVT.

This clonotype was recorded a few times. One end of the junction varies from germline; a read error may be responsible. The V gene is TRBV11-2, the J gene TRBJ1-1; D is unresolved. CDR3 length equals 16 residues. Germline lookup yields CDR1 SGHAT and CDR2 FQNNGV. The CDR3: CASSPQARAGNTEAFF. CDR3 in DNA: TGCGCCAGCAGCCCCCAGGCCCGGGCGGGGAACACTGAAGCTTTCTTT.

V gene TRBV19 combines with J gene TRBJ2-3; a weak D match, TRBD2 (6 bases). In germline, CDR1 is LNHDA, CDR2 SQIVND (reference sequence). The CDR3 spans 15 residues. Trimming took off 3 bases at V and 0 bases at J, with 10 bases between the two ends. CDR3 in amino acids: CASSIGGRSTDTQYF. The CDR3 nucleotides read TGTGCCAGTAGTATCGGGGGACGGAGCACAGATACGCAGTATTTT.

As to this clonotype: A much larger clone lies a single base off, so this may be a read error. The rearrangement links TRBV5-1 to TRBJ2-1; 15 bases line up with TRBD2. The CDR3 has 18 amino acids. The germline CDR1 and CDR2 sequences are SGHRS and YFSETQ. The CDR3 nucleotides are TGCGCCAGCAGCTTTATTCCGGGACTAGCGGGAGGAAGGAATGGGCAGTTCTTC. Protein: CASSFIPGLAGGRNGQFF.

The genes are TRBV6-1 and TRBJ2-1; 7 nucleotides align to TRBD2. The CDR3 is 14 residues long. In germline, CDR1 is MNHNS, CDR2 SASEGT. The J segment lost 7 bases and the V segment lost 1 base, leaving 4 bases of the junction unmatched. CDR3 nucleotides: TGTGCCAGCAGTGAAGGGACTAGTTTTAATGAGCAGTTCTTC. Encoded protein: CASSEGTSFNEQFF.

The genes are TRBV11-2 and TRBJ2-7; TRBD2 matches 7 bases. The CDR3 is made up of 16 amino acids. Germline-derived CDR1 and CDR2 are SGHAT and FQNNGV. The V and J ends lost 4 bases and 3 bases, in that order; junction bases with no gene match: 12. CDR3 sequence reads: CASSSRERGDFYEQYF. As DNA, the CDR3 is TGTGCCAGCAGCTCCCGGGAGCGGGGAGATTTCTACGAGCAGTACTTC.

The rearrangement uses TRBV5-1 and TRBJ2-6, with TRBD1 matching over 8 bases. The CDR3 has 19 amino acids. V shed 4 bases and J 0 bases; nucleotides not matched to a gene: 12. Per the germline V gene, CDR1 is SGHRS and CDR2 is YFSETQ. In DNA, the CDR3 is TGCGCCAGCAGCAACCTCTCCAGGACAGGGAGCTCTGGGGCCAACGTCCTGACTTTC. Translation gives CASSNLSRTGSSGANVLTF.

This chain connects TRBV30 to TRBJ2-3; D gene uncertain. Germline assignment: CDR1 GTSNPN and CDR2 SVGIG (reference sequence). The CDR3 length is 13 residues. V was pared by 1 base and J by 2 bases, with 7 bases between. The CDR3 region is CAWSGENTDTQYF. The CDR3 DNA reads TGTGCCTGGAGTGGGGAAAACACAGATACGCAGTATTTT.

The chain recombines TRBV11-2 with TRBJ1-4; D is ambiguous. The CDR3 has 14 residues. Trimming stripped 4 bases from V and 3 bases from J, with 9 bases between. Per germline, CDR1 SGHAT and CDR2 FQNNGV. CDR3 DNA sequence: TGTGCCAGCAGCTCGGGCGAGGCTAATGAAAAACTGTTTTTT. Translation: CASSSGEANEKLFF.

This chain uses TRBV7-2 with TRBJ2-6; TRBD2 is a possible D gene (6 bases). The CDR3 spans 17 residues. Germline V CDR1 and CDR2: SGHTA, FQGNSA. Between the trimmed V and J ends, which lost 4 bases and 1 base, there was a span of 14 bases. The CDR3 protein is CASSWSLAGSGANVLTF. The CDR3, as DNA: TGTGCCAGCAGCTGGTCTCTGGCGGGGTCTGGGGCCAACGTCCTGACTTTC.

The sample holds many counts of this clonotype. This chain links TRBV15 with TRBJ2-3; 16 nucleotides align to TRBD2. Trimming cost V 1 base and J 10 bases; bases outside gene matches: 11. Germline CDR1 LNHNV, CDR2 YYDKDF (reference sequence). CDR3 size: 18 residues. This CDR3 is CATSRAKGLAGGPSSQYF. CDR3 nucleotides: TGTGCCACCAGCAGAGCCAAGGGACTAGCGGGAGGGCCGTCATCGCAGTATTTT.